These 23 T cell receptor beta chains originate from one sample sequenced in a study of cytomegalovirus exposure and HLA in healthy donors. In the PCR, 60 Vbeta and 13 Jbeta primers were used. Profiled with immunoSEQ multiplex PCR; TCRdb holds only in-frame clones, not every one. The sample consists of over 200,000 clones, 85% of them appearing once. The sequencing sample was made of PBMCs. All receptors derive from a human donor in good health.

This chain links TRBV30 with TRBJ2-1; TRBD2 aligns across 10 bases. Germline V CDR1 and CDR2: GTSNPN, SVGIG (reference sequence). With V trimmed by 2 bases and J by 10 bases, 11 bases remained unmatched. The CDR3 has 15 residues. CDR3 bases: TGTGCCTGGAGTCCCAGCGGGAGGGGCCCTGGGGAGCAGTTCTTC. This codes for CAWSPSGRGPGEQFF.

This clone was observed a few times. The chain is built from TRBV2 and TRBJ1-5, with unresolved D. Trimming cost V 5 bases and J 4 bases, with 12 bases left between them. This CDR3 is 14 amino acids long. Germline assignment: CDR1 SNHLY and CDR2 FYNNEI. CDR3 bases: TGTGCCAGCAGTCTGGACGGGGAGAATCAGCCCCAGCATTTT. This translates into CASSLDGENQPQHF.

The DNA for the CDR3 is TGTGCCAGCAGCAAACCGACAGGGGTGTTCCACAATGAGCAGTTCTTC. Translating it yields CASSKPTGVFHNEQFF. The gene calls are TRBV21-1 and TRBJ2-1; TRBD1, the table's D call, was not compared with the DNA. TRBV21-1 is marked as a pseudogene. The CDR3 covers 16 residues.

This chain uses TRBV5-1 with TRBJ1-3; tentatively, D is TRBD1 (5 bases). The V gene lost 0 bases and the J gene lost 3 bases, with 7 bases spanning the gap. CDR3 size: 14 residues. The germline CDR1 and CDR2 sequences are SGHRS and YFSETQ. The CDR3 nucleotides read TGCGCCAGCAGCTTGGCAGGGTATGGAAACACCATATATTTT. Encoded protein: CASSLAGYGNTIYF.

The chain uses TRBV5-1 and TRBJ1-2, with a tentative D call TRBD1 (5 bases). The CDR3 is 16 residues long. Germline V lookup: CDR1 SGHRS, CDR2 YFSETQ. Trimming took 4 bases from V and 4 from J, leaving 20 bases between them. In DNA form, the CDR3 reads TGCGCCAGCAGCCCCGGGGGGGTAGAGTCGGGCTATGGCTACACCTTC. This encodes CASSPGGVESGYGYTF.

A single count supports this clone. The chain has TRBV27 and TRBJ2-1; D is perhaps TRBD1 (6 bases). This CDR3 is built from 15 residues. The germline V and J ends were trimmed by 4 bases and 4 bases, with 14 bases remaining between them. Germline V CDR1 and CDR2: MNHEY, SMNVEV (reference sequence). CDR3 in DNA: TGTGCCAGCAGTTCAATTTTACAGGGATACAATGAGCAGTTCTTC. Amino acid sequence: CASSSILQGYNEQFF.

The V gene is TRBV18, the J gene TRBJ2-4; TRBD2 is a possible D gene (5 bases). The V and J ends lost 3 bases and 0 bases respectively, with 18 bases between them. Germline V CDR1 and CDR2: KGHSH, LQKENI. The CDR3 consists of 18 residues. For the CDR3, the DNA is TGTGCCAGCTCACCGCCTAACCCCGGACGGGGAGCCAAAAACATTCAGTACTTC. This encodes CASSPPNPGRGAKNIQYF.

The V and J genes are TRBV5-8 and TRBJ2-5, with TRBD2 matching 7 bases. The CDR3 contains 13 residues. The germline CDR1 and CDR2 sequences are SGHTS and YDEGEE. Unmatched junction bases numbered 3, after V lost 4 bases and J lost 3 bases. CDR3 protein: CASSGGGKETQYF. CDR3 bases: TGTGCCAGCAGCGGGGGAGGGAAAGAGACCCAGTACTTC.

CDR3 sequence reads: CASSPTGLFFVVFF. CDR3 sequence (DNA): TGTGCCAGCAGTCCAACGGGACTATTTTTTGTGGTGTTTTTT. The chain recombines TRBV2 with TRBJ2-2, with 7 bases matching TRBD2. The CDR3 length is 14 residues. Trimming took 5 bases from V and 15 from J; bases not matched to a gene: 15. The germline V gene encodes CDR1 SNHLY and CDR2 FYNNEI.

With regard to this clone: This CDR3 is also generated by other DNA sequences in the sample. CDR3 region: CASRGQGVQPQHF. The CDR3 bases are TGTGCCAGCAGAGGCCAGGGGGTACAGCCCCAGCATTTT. This chain connects TRBV2 to TRBJ1-5; 7 bases fit TRBD1. The CDR3 spans 13 residues. The trim removed 6 bases at V and 7 bases at J, leaving 6 bases unmatched. The germline V gene has CDR1 SNHLY and CDR2 FYNNEI.

V usage is TRBV15 and J usage is TRBJ1-4; D call uncertain. The CDR3 contains 14 residues. CDR1 LNHNV and CDR2 YYDKDF come from the germline V gene (reference sequence). V lost 2 bases to trimming and J lost 17 bases, with 21 bases between them. The CDR3: CATSRPRAGEPPFF. In DNA form, the CDR3 reads TGTGCCACCAGCAGACCACGTGCGGGAGAACCACCCTTTTTT.

The chain has TRBV7-2 and TRBJ1-2; TRBD1 might be the D (6 bases). Per germline, CDR1 SGHTA and CDR2 FQGNSA. The V end lost 6 bases, the J end lost 6 bases, and 23 bases lay between the germline ends. The length of the CDR3 is 16 residues. CDR3: CASRPGGGSRGDGYTF. The DNA for the CDR3 is TGTGCCAGCAGGCCGGGCGGGGGCTCGAGGGGTGATGGCTACACCTTC. The full variable domain, completed using reference TRBV7-2 and TRBJ1-2, is GAGVSQSPSNKVTEKGKDVELRCDPISGHTALYWYRQSLGQGLEFLIYFQGNSAPDKSGLPSDRFSAERTGGSVSTLTIQRTQQEDSAVYLCASRPGGGSRGDGYTFGSGTRLTVV.

This sequence joins TRBV10-3 and TRBJ2-7; 9 bases line up with TRBD1. V was clipped by 4 bases and J by 2 bases; unmatched bases: 3. This CDR3 has 14 amino acids. From germline, CDR1 is ENHRY and CDR2 SYGVKD. The CDR3 nucleotides read TGTGCCATCAGTGGCGGGACAGGGCCCTACGAGCAGTACTTC. Translation: CAISGGTGPYEQYF.

The chain links TRBV11-2 to TRBJ1-1; 9 positions match TRBD1. J was trimmed by 4 bases and V by 2 bases; bases with no gene match: 5. The V gene's germline CDR1 is SGHAT and CDR2 FQNNGV. The CDR3 is made up of 15 amino acids. CDR3 sequence (DNA): TGTGCCAGCAGCTTACGGACAGGGGTGGTCACTGAAGCTTTCTTT. Residues: CASSLRTGVVTEAFF.

The chain recombines TRBV19 with TRBJ2-1, with D possibly TRBD2 on 6 matching bases. V lost 8 bases, J lost 0 bases, and 14 bases lay in between. CDR1 LNHDA and CDR2 SQIVND come from the germline V gene (reference sequence). CDR3 length equals 15 residues. This CDR3 is CASGVQTSSYNEQFF. The CDR3 nucleotides read TGTGCCAGTGGGGTACAGACTAGCTCCTACAATGAGCAGTTCTTC.

The genes are TRBV28 and TRBJ2-5; maybe TRBD1 (5 bases). V lost 7 bases and J 5 bases, leaving 14 bases between the germline ends. The CDR3 length is 13 residues. Germline CDR1 is MDHEN and CDR2 is SYDVKM. This CDR3 is CASIGAGGETQYF. The CDR3 DNA reads TGTGCCAGCATTGGGGCTGGTGGGGAGACCCAGTACTTC.

The V and J genes are TRBV10-3 and TRBJ2-1; TRBD2 might be the D (5 bases). The CDR3 is 13 residues long. Trimming stripped 6 bases from V and 3 bases from J, with 9 bases between. Germline V gene data show CDR1 as ENHRY and CDR2 as SYGVKD. The CDR3 sequence: CAISSGNYNEQFF. CDR3 nucleotides: TGTGCCATCAGCTCCGGGAACTACAATGAGCAGTTCTTC.

The gene calls are TRBV5-1 and TRBJ1-4, with 7 bases matching TRBD1. Germline V CDR1 and CDR2: SGHRS, YFSETQ. The V segment lost 7 bases and the J segment 5 bases; nucleotides outside the gene matches: 14. The CDR3 runs to 16 residues. The CDR3 sequence: CASGSIPGQTNEKLFF. CDR3 in DNA: TGCGCCAGCGGCTCCATACCGGGACAGACAAATGAAAAACTGTTTTTT.

This rearrangement joins TRBV6-1 to TRBJ2-1, with D perhaps TRBD1 (7 bases). CDR1 MNHNS and CDR2 SASEGT come from the germline V gene. The CDR3 has 12 residues. V gave up 10 bases and J gave up 7 bases, with 14 bases separating them. In DNA, the CDR3 is TGTGCCACCAGGGGGACTTTTAATGAGCAGTTCTTC. As protein: CATRGTFNEQFF.

The chain links TRBV27 to TRBJ2-5, with 8 bases aligning to TRBD2. This CDR3 has 16 residues. From germline, CDR1 is MNHEY and CDR2 SMNVEV (reference sequence). Trimming cost V 3 bases and J 2 bases; bases outside gene matches: 8. The chain's CDR3 is CASSFRSGNTQETQYF. For the CDR3, the DNA is TGTGCCAGCAGTTTCCGTAGCGGGAACACGCAAGAGACCCAGTACTTC.

This clone appeared a single time. The V gene is TRBV6-5, the J gene TRBJ2-7, with a possible D match to TRBD1 (5 bases). Trimming left V 0 bases short and J 0 bases short, with 9 bases between. The CDR3 is made up of 15 amino acids. CDR1 is MNHEY and CDR2 is SVGAGI in the germline V gene. CDR3 DNA: TGTGCCAGCAGTTACTCCAGTACAGGCTCCTACGAGCAGTACTTC. This translates into CASSYSSTGSYEQYF.

The gene calls are TRBV13 and TRBJ1-6; D gene uncertain. The ends were cut back, 4 bases at V and 9 bases at J, with 10 bases in the middle. Germline loops: CDR1 PRHDT, CDR2 FYEKMQ (reference sequence). The CDR3 extends over 13 amino acids. The CDR3 region has the DNA TGTGCCAGCAGCTCAGAGCGGGGTTCACCCCTCCACTTT. Translated, it gives CASSSERGSPLHF.

V usage is TRBV28 and J usage is TRBJ2-7; 11 positions agree with TRBD2. The germline gives CDR1 MDHEN, CDR2 SYDVKM. The CDR3 is made up of 14 amino acids. V lost 6 bases and J lost 4; bases outside the gene matches: 5. The CDR3 DNA reads TGTGCCAGCAGCCCCCTAGCGGGAGGTTACGAGCAGTACTTC. It is translated as CASSPLAGGYEQYF.